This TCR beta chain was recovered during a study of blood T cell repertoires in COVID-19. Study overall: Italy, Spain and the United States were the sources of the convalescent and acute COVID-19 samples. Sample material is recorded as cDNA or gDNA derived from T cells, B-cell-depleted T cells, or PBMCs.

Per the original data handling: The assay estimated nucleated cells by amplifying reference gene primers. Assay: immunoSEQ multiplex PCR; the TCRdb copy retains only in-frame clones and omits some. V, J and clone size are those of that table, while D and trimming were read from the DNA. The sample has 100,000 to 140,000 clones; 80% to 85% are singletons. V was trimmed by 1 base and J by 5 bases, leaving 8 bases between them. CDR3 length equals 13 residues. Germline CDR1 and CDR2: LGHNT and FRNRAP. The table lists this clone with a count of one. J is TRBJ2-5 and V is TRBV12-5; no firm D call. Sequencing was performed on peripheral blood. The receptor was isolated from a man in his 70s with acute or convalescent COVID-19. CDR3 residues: CASGLGSGETQYF. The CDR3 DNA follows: TGTGCTAGTGGTTTGGGGTCCGGTGAGACCCAGTACTTC.